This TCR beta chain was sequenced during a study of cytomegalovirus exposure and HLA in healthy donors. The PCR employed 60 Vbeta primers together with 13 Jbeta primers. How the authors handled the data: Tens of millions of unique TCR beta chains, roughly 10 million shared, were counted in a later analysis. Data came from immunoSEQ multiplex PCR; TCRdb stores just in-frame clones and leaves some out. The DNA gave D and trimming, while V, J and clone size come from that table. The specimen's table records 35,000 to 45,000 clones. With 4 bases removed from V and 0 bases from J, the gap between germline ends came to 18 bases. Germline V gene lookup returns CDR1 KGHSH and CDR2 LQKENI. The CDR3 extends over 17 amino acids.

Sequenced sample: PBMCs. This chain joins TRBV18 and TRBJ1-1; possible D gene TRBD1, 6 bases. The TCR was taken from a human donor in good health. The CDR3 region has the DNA TGTGCCAGCTCACTAGCCAGGGGCCGGGGGGTGAACACTGAAGCTTTCTTT. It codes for CASSLARGRGVNTEAFF. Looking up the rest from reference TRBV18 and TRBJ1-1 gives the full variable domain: NAGVMQNPRHLVRRRGQEARLRCSPMKGHSHVYWYRQLPEEGLKFMVYLQKENIIDESGMPKERFSAEFPKEGPSILRIQQVVRGDSAAYFCASSLARGRGVNTEAFFGQGTRLTVV.